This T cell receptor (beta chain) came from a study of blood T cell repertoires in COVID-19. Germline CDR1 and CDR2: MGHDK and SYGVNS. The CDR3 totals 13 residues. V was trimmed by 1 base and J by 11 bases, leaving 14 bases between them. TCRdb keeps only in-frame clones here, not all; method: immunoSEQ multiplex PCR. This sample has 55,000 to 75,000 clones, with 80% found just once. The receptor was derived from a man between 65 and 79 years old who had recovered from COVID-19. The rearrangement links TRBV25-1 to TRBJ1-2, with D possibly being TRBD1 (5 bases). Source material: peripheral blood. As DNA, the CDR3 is TGTGCCAGCAGTGAATTAGGGGTTGCAGCATACACCTTC. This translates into CASSELGVAAYTF.